The 2 T cell receptor beta chains given below trace back to one sample, sequenced in a study of CD4 T cells in relation to SARS-CoV-2 and coronaviruses. Method: immunoSEQ multiplex PCR; TCRdb's copy keeps in-frame clones and lacks some. The table has 30,000 or so clones, around three quarters seen once; the top ten hold approximately 20%. Before the COVID-19 pandemic, during about 2011-2018, CD4+ T cells were taken from unexposed donors. Isolation of CD4+ T cells took place after roughly nine days in culture. Their recognized antigens are unknown. Sequencing was done on a sample of CD4+ T cells from PBMCs, cultured in vitro. The receptors stem from a human donor in good health.

J is TRBJ2-7 and V is TRBV6-5, with a possible D match to TRBD1 (5 bases). The CDR3 is 14 residues long. V lost 5 bases and J lost 3, with 14 bases in between. CDR1 MNHEY and CDR2 SVGAGI come from the germline V gene. The CDR3 nucleotides are TGTGCCAGCAGTCGACAGACCCGATTCTACGAGCAGTACTTC. It translates to CASSRQTRFYEQYF.

CDR3 DNA: TGTGCCAGCAGCCTATACCCTCGGGACAGGAGCTCCTACGAGCAGTACTTC. This encodes CASSLYPRDRSSYEQYF. The chain links TRBV11-3 to TRBJ2-7; 8 nucleotides match TRBD1. Unmatched junction bases numbered 12, after V lost 5 bases and J lost 0 bases. The CDR3 has 17 amino acids. Germline V lookup: CDR1 SGHNT, CDR2 YENEEA.